The 13 T cell receptor beta chains listed next were all sequenced from one sample in a study of blood T cell repertoires in COVID-19 (dated by TCRdb to the early 2020s). Libraries were made using the immunoSEQ multiplex PCR assay. TCRdb re-hosts the immuneACCESS table, in-frame sequences only. Its copies lack some clones; in the studies checked, an unresolved V gene accounts for under half of them, and the cause for the rest is not known. Within this sample are about 140,000 clones, with 77% of them counted one time only. Approximately 9% of the sample is taken by the ten largest. The sample comprised peripheral blood. These receptors were taken from a woman aged 45 to 65 with active or convalescent COVID-19.

This clone was seen just once. The chain employs TRBV9 and TRBJ1-2, with 10 positions matching TRBD1. The V gene end was trimmed by 1 base and the J gene end by 0 bases; junction bases not matched to a gene: 6. This CDR3 spans 17 amino acids. Germline V gene lookup returns CDR1 SGDLS and CDR2 YYNGEE. CDR3 DNA: TGTGCCAGCAGCGTATCGGGACAGGGGATTACTAACTATGGCTACACCTTC. Its protein product is CASSVSGQGITNYGYTF.

The chain combines TRBV5-5 with TRBJ1-5; 9 bases are a match to TRBD1. The CDR3 sequence is 18 residues long. V lost 0 bases to trimming and J lost 7 bases; unmatched junction nucleotides: 14. The germline CDR1 and CDR2 sequences are SGHKS and YYEKEE (reference sequence). The CDR3 sequence is CASSLDGFRGTGNQPQHF. For the CDR3, the DNA is TGTGCCAGCAGCTTGGATGGGTTTCGGGGGACAGGGAACCAGCCCCAGCATTTT.

V gene TRBV7-8 combines with J gene TRBJ2-2; 8 nucleotides agree with TRBD2. CDR1 and CDR2 from the germline V gene are SGHVS and FQNEAQ. CDR3 length equals 16 residues. Trimming at V came to 4 bases and at J to 8 bases, leaving 12 bases not matched to a gene. The CDR3: CASSSSSRGGMGELFF. The CDR3 nucleotides are TGTGCCAGCAGCTCCTCCTCTCGGGGGGGCATGGGGGAGCTGTTTTTT.

The chain uses TRBV5-6 and TRBJ2-3, with a tentative D call TRBD2 (6 bases). The CDR3 consists of 16 residues. Germline loops: CDR1 SGHDT, CDR2 YYEEEE. Trimming took 0 bases from V and 2 from J, leaving 13 bases between them. The CDR3 DNA follows: TGTGCCAGCAGCTTGGCCGGCGGGGAGATCACAGATACGCAGTATTTT. Translating it yields CASSLAGGEITDTQYF.

The chain is built from TRBV18 and TRBJ2-7; possible D gene TRBD2, 7 bases. CDR3 length equals 16 residues. The V end was cut by 2 bases, the J end by 2 bases, with 16 bases between. Germline CDR1 is KGHSH and CDR2 is LQKENI. The CDR3: CASSPTRGALTYEQYF. Written as DNA, the CDR3 is TGTGCCAGCTCACCAACCCGGGGGGCGTTGACCTACGAGCAGTACTTC.

This chain uses TRBV27 with TRBJ1-2; D might be TRBD1 (5 bases). This CDR3 has 13 amino acids. V shed 2 bases and J shed 2 bases, with 6 bases lying between them. From germline, CDR1 is MNHEY and CDR2 SMNVEV (reference sequence). The CDR3 protein is CASSLKGNYGYTF. The CDR3 DNA reads as TGTGCCAGCAGTTTAAAGGGGAACTATGGCTACACCTTC.

This clone was seen a few times. This chain uses TRBV5-1 with TRBJ2-5; TRBD2 matches 9 bases. Per the germline V gene, CDR1 is SGHRS and CDR2 is YFSETQ. CDR3 length: 16 amino acids. V lost 0 bases, J lost 5 bases, and 8 bases stayed unmatched. Here the CDR3 DNA reads TGCGCCAGCAGCTTGGGTTGGCGGGGGGGCCGGGAGACCCAGTACTTC. Translated: CASSLGWRGGRETQYF.

The chain uses TRBV29-1 and TRBJ2-7, with D maybe TRBD1 (6 bases). CDR1 SQVTM and CDR2 ANQGSEA come from the germline V gene. The CDR3 has 13 amino acids. With 4 bases removed from V and 6 bases from J, the gap between germline ends came to 16 bases. This CDR3 is CSVAGTTPSEQYF. In DNA form, the CDR3 reads TGCAGCGTTGCGGGGACAACCCCCAGCGAGCAGTACTTC.

This chain connects TRBV19 to TRBJ2-7; D call uncertain. Trimming pared 3 bases from V and 6 bases from J, leaving 21 bases between. CDR3 length: 16 residues. Germline V CDR1 and CDR2: LNHDA, SQIVND (reference sequence). Here the CDR3 reads CASSIRSGHPPAEQYF. The CDR3 bases are TGTGCCAGTAGTATTCGGTCTGGTCATCCGCCCGCCGAGCAGTACTTC.

The V gene is TRBV11-2, the J gene TRBJ1-3; 7 positions agree with TRBD1. The J segment lost 4 bases and the V segment lost 4 bases, leaving 4 bases of the junction unmatched. This CDR3 has 14 amino acids. CDR1 SGHAT and CDR2 FQNNGV come from the germline V gene. Here the CDR3 DNA reads TGTGCCAGCAGCTACCGGGACAGCGGAAACACCATATATTTT. As protein: CASSYRDSGNTIYF.

This chain connects TRBV11-2 to TRBJ2-7, with a possible D match to TRBD1 (6 bases). Germline assignment: CDR1 SGHAT and CDR2 FQNNGV. V was trimmed by 5 bases and J by 1 base, leaving 21 bases between them. This CDR3 spans 17 amino acids. The DNA for the CDR3 is TGTGCCAGCAGCCTCCAAAGGGGGACCGCACTTTCCTACGAGCAGTACTTC. This gives the protein CASSLQRGTALSYEQYF.

The V gene is TRBV4-2, the J gene TRBJ2-7, with D possibly TRBD1 on 5 matching bases. V gave up 0 bases and J gave up 2 bases, with 8 bases separating them. The length of the CDR3 is 14 residues. The germline gives CDR1 LGHNA, CDR2 YNFKEQ. The CDR3 DNA reads TGTGCCAGCAGCCAAGAAAGGGGCCCCTACGAGCAGTACTTC. Translation gives CASSQERGPYEQYF.

The chain combines TRBV27 with TRBJ1-1; 7 bases map to TRBD1. This CDR3 is built from 17 residues. The germline CDR1 and CDR2 sequences are MNHEY and SMNVEV (reference sequence). Germline trimming cut 4 bases from V and 0 bases from J; bases unmatched to any gene: 11. The CDR3 DNA is TGTGCCAGCAGTTCCATTCCCCCCGGACAGGTGAACACTGAAGCTTTCTTT. Its translation: CASSSIPPGQVNTEAFF.